A single sample is the source of the 6 T cell receptor beta chains below, sequenced in a study of T cells in Graves' hyperthyroidism and ophthalmopathy. TCR beta CDR3 regions were amplified from RNA. Primed by the HTBI set, a first-round RT-PCR was run on the TCR CDR3. In TCRdb, the multiplex PCR reads were re-called with MiXCR into one record per CDR3 protein. The repertoire has about 600,000 distinct CDR3 sequences, around 15% of them found once; the top ten carry roughly 3%. What was sequenced was blood. The receptors were gathered from a middle-aged woman with Graves' ophthalmopathy.

Concerning this clonotype: Its ends do not fully match the called genes, so a read error is possible. The rearrangement links TRBV2 to TRBJ2-1; 9 bases line up with TRBD2. CDR3 length: 15 amino acids. The V gene's germline CDR1 is SNHLY and CDR2 FYNNEI. The CDR3 loop reads CASSDGLAGRNEQLF. CDR3 nucleotides: TGTGCCAGCAGTGATGGGCTAGCGGGAAGGAATGAGCAGCTCTTC.

In its sample, this clonotype was seen a few times. A much more abundant neighbour one base away suggests this may be a read error. The rearrangement uses TRBV11-2 and TRBJ2-1; tentatively, D is TRBD2 (5 bases). This CDR3 has 14 residues. CDR1 is SGHAT and CDR2 is FQNNGV in the germline V gene. Here the CDR3 reads CASSLGVGELEQSF. CDR3 bases: TGTGCCAGCAGCTTAGGGGTCGGGGAGCTTGAGCAGTCCTTC.

Ten or more counts support this clonotype. The chain couples TRBV2 to TRBJ2-1; 15 bases are shared with TRBD2. With V trimmed by 6 bases and J by 7 bases, 13 bases remained unmatched. The length of the CDR3 is 18 residues. Germline CDR1 SNHLY, CDR2 FYNNEI. CDR3 nucleotides: TGTGCCAGCAGCGCTTTAGGTGCGGGGACTAGCGGGGGGAATGAGCAGTTCTTC. Its translation is CASSALGAGTSGGNEQFF.

This clonotype was observed many times. DNA of the CDR3: TGTGCCAGCAGCTTAGCACGGGACAGGGCAATAGAGACCCAGTACTTC. It encodes CASSLARDRAIETQYF. The chain joins TRBV7-8 to TRBJ2-5; 9 bases align to TRBD1. Germline CDR1 reads SGHVS; CDR2 reads FQNEAQ. The trim removed 0 bases at V and 4 bases at J, leaving 6 bases unmatched. The CDR3 spans 16 residues.

On this clonotype: A much bigger clone sits one base away, suggesting this may be a read error. The conserved phenylalanine or tryptophan normally closing the CDR3 is absent here, so this likely arose from a read error. This chain connects TRBV5-1 to TRBJ2-7; D remains ambiguous. The germline V and J ends were trimmed by 4 bases and 3 bases, with 14 bases remaining between them. Germline CDR1 SGHRS, CDR2 YFSETQ. The CDR3 length is 14 residues. The CDR3 sequence: CASSKDRDGYEQYL. Written as DNA, the CDR3 is TGCGCCAGCAGCAAGGATCGTGACGGCTACGAGCAGTACCTC.

This clonotype occurred many times. The chain is built from TRBV20-1 and TRBJ2-7, with D perhaps matching TRBD2 (6 bases). Trimming removed 1 base from V and 3 bases from J, with 10 bases in between. CDR3 length: 13 amino acids. The germline CDR1 and CDR2 sequences are DFQATT and SNEGSKA (reference sequence). CDR3 protein: CSARGPAGYEQYF. In DNA, the CDR3 is TGCAGTGCTAGAGGCCCAGCGGGCTACGAGCAGTACTTC.